This entry features one T cell receptor beta chain sequence. Its antigen is as yet unknown. The source of the sample is a study of monozygotic twins with inflammatory bowel disease. Study-level findings and limits: Nothing supported a single strong signal or clonotype that was associated with IBD.

The CDR3 is made up of 14 amino acids. Germline CDR1 is DFQATT and CDR2 is SNEGSKA (reference sequence). Making cDNA involved eight separate reactions per sample. Template switching introduced UMIs that contain a 6-nucleotide sample barcode. TCRdb reanalyzed the 5' RACE reads and collapses them to one entry per CDR3 protein, without DNA. The data include hundreds of thousands of distinct CDR3 sequences; the top ten clones carry about 2.2%. This sequence joins TRBV20-1 and TRBJ2-3; TCRdb picks TRBD1, but there is no DNA to check that call. The specimen sequenced was blood. The TCR was taken from a human donor with ulcerative colitis or Crohn's disease, or a healthy co-twin of an affected twin (not recorded which). CDR3 residues: CSASQGLGTDTQYF.